This T cell receptor beta chain was identified during a study of T-cell memory formation after mild COVID-19. TCRdb fed the 5' RACE reads into MiXCR, producing one record per CDR3 protein. This table holds roughly 400,000 distinct CDR3 sequences, approximately 25% found once. A remark on this clonotype: What it recognizes is unknown.

Whole-study results and caveats: There was no confirmation that second-wave clones peaking on day 37 were SARS-CoV-2 specific. Contracting CD8+ clones were enriched in EMRA, CD4+ mainly in CM and EM.

The sequence was obtained from an adult woman who had mild COVID-19 (a few samples of this study predate the infection). Cell type and time point are not known. Sequencing input: PBMCs or a T cell subset sorted from them (not recorded which).

As DNA, the CDR3 is TGTGCCAGCACCCGGACTAGCGGGAGAGGCAATGAGCAGTTCTTC. Translated: CASTRTSGRGNEQFF. This sequence joins TRBV12-3 or TRBV12-4 and TRBJ2-1, with 13 bases identical to TRBD2. This CDR3 has 15 residues. V was pared by 7 bases and J by 6 bases, with 6 bases of the junction left unmatched.